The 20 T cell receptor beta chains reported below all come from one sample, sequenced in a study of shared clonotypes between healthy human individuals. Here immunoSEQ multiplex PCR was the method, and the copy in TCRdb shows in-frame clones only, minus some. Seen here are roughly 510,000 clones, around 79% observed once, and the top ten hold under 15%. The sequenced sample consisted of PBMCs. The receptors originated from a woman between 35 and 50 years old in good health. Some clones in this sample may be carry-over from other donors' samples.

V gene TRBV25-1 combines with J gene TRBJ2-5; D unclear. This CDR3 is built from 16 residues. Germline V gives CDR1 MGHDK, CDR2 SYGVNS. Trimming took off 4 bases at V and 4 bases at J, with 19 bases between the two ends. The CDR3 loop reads CASSASVLVGGETQYF. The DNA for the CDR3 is TGTGCCAGCAGTGCTTCGGTTCTGGTCGGCGGAGAGACCCAGTACTTC.

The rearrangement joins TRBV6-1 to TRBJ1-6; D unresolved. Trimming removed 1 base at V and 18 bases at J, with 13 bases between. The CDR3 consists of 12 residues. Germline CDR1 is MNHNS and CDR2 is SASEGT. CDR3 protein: CASSEGMRGPHF. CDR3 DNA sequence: TGTGCCAGCAGTGAAGGGATGCGGGGTCCCCACTTT.

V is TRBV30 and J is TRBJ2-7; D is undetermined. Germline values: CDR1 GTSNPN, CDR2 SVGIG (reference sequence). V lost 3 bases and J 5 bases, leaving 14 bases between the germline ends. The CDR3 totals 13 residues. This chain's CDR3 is CAWSAGFVDEQYF. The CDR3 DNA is TGTGCCTGGAGCGCAGGTTTTGTTGACGAGCAGTACTTC.

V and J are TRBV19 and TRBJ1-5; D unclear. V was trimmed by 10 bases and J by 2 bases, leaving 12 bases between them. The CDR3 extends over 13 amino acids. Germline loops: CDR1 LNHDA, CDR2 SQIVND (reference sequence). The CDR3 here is CATSDWGNQPQHF. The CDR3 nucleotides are TGTGCCACCAGCGATTGGGGCAATCAGCCCCAGCATTTT.

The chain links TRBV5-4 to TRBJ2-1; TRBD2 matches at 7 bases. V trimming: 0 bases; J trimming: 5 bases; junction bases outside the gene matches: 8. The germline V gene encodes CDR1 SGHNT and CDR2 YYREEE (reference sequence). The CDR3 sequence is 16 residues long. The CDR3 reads CASSLEFTGGDNEQFF. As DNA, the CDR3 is TGTGCCAGCAGCTTGGAATTTACGGGAGGCGACAATGAGCAGTTCTTC.

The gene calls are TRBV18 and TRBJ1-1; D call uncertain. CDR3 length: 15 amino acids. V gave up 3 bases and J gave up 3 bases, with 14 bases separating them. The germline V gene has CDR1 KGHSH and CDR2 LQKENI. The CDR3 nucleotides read TGTGCCAGCTCACCCGAGGTAGGCTCATACACTGAAGCTTTCTTT. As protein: CASSPEVGSYTEAFF.

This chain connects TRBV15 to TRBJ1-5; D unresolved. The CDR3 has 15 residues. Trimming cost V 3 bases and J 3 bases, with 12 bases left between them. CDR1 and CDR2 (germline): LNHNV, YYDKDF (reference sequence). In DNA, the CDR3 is TGTGCCACCAGCAGGTTTAGACATGACAATCAGCCCCAGCATTTT. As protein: CATSRFRHDNQPQHF.

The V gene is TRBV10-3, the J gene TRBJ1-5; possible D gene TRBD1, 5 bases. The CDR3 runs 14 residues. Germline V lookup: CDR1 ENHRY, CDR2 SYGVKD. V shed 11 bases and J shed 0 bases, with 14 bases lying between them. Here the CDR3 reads CAAQTDDSNQPQHF. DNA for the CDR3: TGTGCCGCCCAGACAGATGATAGCAATCAGCCCCAGCATTTT.

Here the CDR3 reads CASSLLAAGGYEQFF. The DNA for the CDR3 is TGTGCCAGCTCACTTCTAGCGGCGGGGGGGTATGAGCAGTTCTTC. This sequence joins TRBV18 and TRBJ2-1, with 9 positions matching TRBD2. This CDR3 has 15 residues. With 4 bases clipped from V and 8 bases from J, the junction kept 9 bases outside the gene matches. Germline V gene lookup returns CDR1 KGHSH and CDR2 LQKENI.

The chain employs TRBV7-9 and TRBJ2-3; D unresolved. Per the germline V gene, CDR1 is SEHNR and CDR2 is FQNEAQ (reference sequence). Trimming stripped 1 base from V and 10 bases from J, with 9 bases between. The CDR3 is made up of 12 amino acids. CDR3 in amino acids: CASSLDVKAQYF. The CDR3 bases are TGTGCCAGCAGCTTAGATGTTAAAGCGCAGTATTTT.

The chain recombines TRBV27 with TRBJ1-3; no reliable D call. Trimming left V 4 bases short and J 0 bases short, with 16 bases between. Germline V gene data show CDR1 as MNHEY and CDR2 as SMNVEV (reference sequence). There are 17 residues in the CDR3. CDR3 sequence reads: CASSSAPPIYSGNTIYF. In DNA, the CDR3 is TGTGCCAGCAGTTCCGCCCCTCCTATCTACTCTGGAAACACCATATATTTT.

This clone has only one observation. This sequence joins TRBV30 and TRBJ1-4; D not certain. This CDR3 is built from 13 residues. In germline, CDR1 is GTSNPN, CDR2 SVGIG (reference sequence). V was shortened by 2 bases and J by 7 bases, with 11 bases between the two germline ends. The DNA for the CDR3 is TGTGCCTGGAGTCCCCACCCTAGTGAAAAACTGTTTTTT. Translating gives CAWSPHPSEKLFF.

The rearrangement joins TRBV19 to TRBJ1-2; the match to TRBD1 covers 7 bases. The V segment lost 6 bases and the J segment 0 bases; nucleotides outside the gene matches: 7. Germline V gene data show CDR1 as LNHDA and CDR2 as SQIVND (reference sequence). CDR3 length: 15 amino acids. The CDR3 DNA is TGTGCCAGTAGACGGGACAGCACCTCTAACTATGGCTACACCTTC. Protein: CASRRDSTSNYGYTF.

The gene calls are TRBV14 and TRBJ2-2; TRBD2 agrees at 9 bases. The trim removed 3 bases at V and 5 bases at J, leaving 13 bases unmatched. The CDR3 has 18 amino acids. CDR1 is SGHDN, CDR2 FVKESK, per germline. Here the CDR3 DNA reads TGTGCCAGCAGCCATCCCCGGTGGACTAGCGATTGGACCGGGGAGCTGTTTTTT. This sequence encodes CASSHPRWTSDWTGELFF.

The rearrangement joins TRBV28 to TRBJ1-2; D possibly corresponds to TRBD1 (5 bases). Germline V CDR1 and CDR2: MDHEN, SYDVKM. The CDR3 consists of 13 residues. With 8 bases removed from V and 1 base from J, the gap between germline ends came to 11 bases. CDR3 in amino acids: CASEKDNNYGYTF. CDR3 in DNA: TGTGCCAGCGAGAAGGACAATAACTATGGCTACACCTTC.

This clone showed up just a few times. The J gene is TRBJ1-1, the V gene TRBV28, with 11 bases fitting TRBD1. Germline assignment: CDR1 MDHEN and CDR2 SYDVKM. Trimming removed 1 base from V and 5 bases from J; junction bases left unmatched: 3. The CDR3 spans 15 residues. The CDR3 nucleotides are TGTGCCAGCAGTTTATTGGGACAGGGGGTGACTGAAGCTTTCTTT. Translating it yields CASSLLGQGVTEAFF.

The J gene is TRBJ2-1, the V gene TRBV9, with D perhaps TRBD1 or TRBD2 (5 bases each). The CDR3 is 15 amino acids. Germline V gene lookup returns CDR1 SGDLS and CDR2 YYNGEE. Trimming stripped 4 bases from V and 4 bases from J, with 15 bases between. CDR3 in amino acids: CASSRDVGTYNEQFF. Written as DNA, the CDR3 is TGTGCCAGCAGCAGGGACGTTGGGACGTACAATGAGCAGTTCTTC.

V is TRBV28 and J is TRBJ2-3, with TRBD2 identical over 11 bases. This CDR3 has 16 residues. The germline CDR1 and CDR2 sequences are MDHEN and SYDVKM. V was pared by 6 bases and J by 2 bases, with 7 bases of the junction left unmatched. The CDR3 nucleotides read TGTGCCAGCAGCCAGACTAGCGGGGACGTCACAGATACGCAGTATTTT. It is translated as CASSQTSGDVTDTQYF.

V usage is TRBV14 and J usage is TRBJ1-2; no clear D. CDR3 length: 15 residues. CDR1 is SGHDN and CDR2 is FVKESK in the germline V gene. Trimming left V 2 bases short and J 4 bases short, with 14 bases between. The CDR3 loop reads CASSQYPTAIYGYTF. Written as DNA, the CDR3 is TGTGCCAGCAGCCAATACCCGACGGCCATCTATGGCTACACCTTC.

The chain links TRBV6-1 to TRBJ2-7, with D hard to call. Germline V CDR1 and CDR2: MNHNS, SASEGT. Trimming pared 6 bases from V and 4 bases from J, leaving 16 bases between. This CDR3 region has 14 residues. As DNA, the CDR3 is TGTGCCAGCAGGGAAAATCGGCGCATATACGAGCAGTACTTC. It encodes CASRENRRIYEQYF.